This T cell receptor (beta chain) was identified during a study of somatic mutations in cytotoxic T cells in rheumatoid arthritis. Study-wide points: Per patient, the largest CD8+ clone was found to exceed 20% of CD8+ cells in about an eighth of the roughly 65 cases.

Generated by immunoSEQ multiplex PCR, the TCRdb table keeps only in-frame clones and is missing some. The sample carries about 4,700 clones, more than 60% recorded once. CDR1 is MNHEY, CDR2 SVGAGI, per germline. V was trimmed by 0 bases and J by 14 bases, leaving 18 bases between them. CDR3 length equals 14 residues. This clone occurred a few times. What it binds is not known. The sequencing sample was made of CD8+ T cells sorted from blood. This chain joins TRBV6-5 and TRBJ2-3; TRBD2 might be the D (5 bases). The TCR originated in a man between 65 and 79 years old with rheumatoid arthritis. The CDR3, as DNA: TGTGCCAGCAGTTACTCCTCCTCGGGGTATACGTGGTATTTT. Residues: CASSYSSSGYTWYF.